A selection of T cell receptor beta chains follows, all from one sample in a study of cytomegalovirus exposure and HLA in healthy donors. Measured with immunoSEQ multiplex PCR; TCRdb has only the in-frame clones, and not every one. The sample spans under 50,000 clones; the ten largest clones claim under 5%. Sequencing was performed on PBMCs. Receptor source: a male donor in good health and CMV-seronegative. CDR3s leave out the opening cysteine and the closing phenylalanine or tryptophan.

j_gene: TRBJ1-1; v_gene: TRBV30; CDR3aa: AWTGPNTEAF
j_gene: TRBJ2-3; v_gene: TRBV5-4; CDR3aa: ASSSGTGTDTQY
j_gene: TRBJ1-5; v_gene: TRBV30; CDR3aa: AWSVHGNQPQH
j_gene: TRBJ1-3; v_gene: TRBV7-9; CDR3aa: ASSTHSAGGNTIY
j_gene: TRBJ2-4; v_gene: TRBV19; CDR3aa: ASSPGTGTKNIQY
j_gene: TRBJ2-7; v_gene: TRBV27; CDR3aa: ASSGQDNSYEQY
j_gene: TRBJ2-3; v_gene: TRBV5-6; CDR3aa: ASTGGSADTQY
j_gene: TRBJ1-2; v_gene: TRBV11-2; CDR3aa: ASSLGGTGRGGYT
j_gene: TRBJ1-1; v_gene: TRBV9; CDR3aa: ASSPRAQGPQAF
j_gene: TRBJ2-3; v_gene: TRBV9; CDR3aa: ASSPPGTDTQY
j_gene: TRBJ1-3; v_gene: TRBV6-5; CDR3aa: ASRSDRGLNTIY
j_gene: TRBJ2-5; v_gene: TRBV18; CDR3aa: ASSLPHLRDQETQY
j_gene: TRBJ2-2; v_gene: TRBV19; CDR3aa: ASSRGGTSASGELF
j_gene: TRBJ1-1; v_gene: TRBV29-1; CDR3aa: SVESQLNTEAF
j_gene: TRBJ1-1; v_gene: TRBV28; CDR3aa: ASSSGTGEGNTEAF
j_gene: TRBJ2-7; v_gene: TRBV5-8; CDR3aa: ASSSRGGSTYEQY
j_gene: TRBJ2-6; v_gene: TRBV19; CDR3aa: ASSTDRGIGANVLT
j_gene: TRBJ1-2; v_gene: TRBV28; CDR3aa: ASSQLAGSYGYT
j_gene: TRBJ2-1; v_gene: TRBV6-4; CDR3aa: ASSANYNEQF
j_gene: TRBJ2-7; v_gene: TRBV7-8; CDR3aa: ASSREGQSYEQY
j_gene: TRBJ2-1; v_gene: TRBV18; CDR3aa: ASSSQQGEVNEQF
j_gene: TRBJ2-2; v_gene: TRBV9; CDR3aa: ASSPYTKPETGELF
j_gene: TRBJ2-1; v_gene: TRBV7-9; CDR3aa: ASSSTHANPHNEQF
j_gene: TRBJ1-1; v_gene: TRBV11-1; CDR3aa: ASSSKGRTEAF
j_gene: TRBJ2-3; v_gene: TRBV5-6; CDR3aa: ASSLRPDSTDTQY
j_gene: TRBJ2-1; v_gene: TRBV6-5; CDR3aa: ASSYSQRGTDNEQF
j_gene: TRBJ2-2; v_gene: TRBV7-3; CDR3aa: ASRMNLAENTGELF
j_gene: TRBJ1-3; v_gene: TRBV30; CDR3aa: AWSRGSGGGNTIY
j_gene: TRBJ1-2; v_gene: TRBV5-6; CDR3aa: ASSLATPQAGYT
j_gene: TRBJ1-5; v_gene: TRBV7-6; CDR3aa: ASSLANQPQH
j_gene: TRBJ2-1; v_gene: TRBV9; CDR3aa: ASSVVPLSGTSYNEQF
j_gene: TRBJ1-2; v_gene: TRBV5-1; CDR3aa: ASSVRQGNYGYT
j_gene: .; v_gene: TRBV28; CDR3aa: ASRPTGPYEQY
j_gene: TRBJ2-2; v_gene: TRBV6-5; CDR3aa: ASSGDRGNTGELF
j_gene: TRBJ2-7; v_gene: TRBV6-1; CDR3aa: ASSTQGGQY
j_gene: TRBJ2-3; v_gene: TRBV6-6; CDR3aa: ASSLPMRDTQY
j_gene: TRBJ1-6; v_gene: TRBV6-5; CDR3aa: ASSYILTGNSPLH
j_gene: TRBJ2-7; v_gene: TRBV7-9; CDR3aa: ASSPRDTTYEQY
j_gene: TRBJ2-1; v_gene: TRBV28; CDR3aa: ASRGTSLNEQF
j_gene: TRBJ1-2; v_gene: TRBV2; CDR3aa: ASSRLNYGYT
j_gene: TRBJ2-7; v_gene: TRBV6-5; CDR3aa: ASSYHRTTYEQY
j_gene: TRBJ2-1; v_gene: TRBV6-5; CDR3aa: ASSYPGPNNEQF
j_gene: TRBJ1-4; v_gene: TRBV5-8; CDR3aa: ASSRARASNEKLF
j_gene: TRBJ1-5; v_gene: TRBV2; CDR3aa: ASSESAGWQPQH
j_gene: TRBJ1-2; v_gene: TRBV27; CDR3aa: ASSNTVNYGYT
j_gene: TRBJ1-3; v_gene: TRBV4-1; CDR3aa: ASSQEGSRARGNTIY
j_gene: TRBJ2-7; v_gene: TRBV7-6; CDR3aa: ASSAGRYSYEQY
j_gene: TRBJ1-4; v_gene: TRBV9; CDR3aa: ASSGGATNEKLF
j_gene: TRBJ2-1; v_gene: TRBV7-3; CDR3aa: ASSRYSPGQGYAGALNEQF
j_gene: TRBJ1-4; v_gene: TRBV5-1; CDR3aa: ASSDPGQGTGEKLF